This T cell receptor (beta chain) emerged from a study of blood T cell repertoires in COVID-19. Study information: Both acute and convalescent COVID-19 samples were obtained from the United States, Italy and Spain. T cells, B-cell-depleted T cells, or PBMCs supplied cDNA or gDNA.

The data were produced by immunoSEQ multiplex PCR, yet TCRdb's version contains in-frame clones alone and is incomplete. The repertoire holds 300,000 to 400,000 clones, 85% seen once, with approximately 1.9% in the top ten. Participants came from around 25 US areas, aged about 18 to 89 years. Clinical history as reported by participants underpinned cohort assignment. After removal of 5 bases from V and 1 base from J, the junction contained 9 bases not matched to a gene. CDR1 is MDHEN and CDR2 is SYDVKM in the germline V gene. The CDR3 totals 16 residues. The sample taken for sequencing was PBMCs or T cells enriched from blood (not recorded which). The gene calls are TRBV28 and TRBJ1-1; 8 nucleotides match TRBD1. The receptor's source is a woman aged 25 to 39 who had been exposed to COVID-19. In DNA form, the CDR3 reads TGTGCCAGCAGTCCTCCACAGGGGGGGGCGAACACTGAAGCTTTCTTT. Translated, it gives CASSPPQGGANTEAFF.